This T cell receptor (beta chain) was retrieved from a study of cytomegalovirus exposure and HLA in healthy donors. Germline V gene lookup returns CDR1 SEHNR and CDR2 FQNEAQ (reference sequence). Trimming removed 4 bases at V and 5 bases at J, with 14 bases between. This CDR3 comprises 15 residues. Study-wide findings and caveats: Immune exposure information available was restricted to CMV serostatus. Per a prior analysis, the majority of TCR beta V segments were productive roughly 87% or roughly 30% of the time. With further analysis later on, most CMV-associated TCR beta chains appeared HLA-restricted.

Each of the donors was a healthy bone marrow donor. Note on this clone: Its antigen is currently unknown.

PCR employed 60 Vbeta and 13 Jbeta primers. The method was immunoSEQ multiplex PCR; TCRdb's version includes in-frame clones alone and lacks a portion of them. The repertoire includes approximately 200,000 clones, approximately 87% of them detected once, and over 1% sits in the top ten. The clonotype originates from a human donor in good health. J is TRBJ1-4 and V is TRBV7-9, with unresolved D. Sequencing was performed on PBMCs. As DNA, the CDR3 is TGTGCCAGCAGCTCCGAAGGTTTGCGGAATGAAAAACTGTTTTTT. Translated: CASSSEGLRNEKLFF.